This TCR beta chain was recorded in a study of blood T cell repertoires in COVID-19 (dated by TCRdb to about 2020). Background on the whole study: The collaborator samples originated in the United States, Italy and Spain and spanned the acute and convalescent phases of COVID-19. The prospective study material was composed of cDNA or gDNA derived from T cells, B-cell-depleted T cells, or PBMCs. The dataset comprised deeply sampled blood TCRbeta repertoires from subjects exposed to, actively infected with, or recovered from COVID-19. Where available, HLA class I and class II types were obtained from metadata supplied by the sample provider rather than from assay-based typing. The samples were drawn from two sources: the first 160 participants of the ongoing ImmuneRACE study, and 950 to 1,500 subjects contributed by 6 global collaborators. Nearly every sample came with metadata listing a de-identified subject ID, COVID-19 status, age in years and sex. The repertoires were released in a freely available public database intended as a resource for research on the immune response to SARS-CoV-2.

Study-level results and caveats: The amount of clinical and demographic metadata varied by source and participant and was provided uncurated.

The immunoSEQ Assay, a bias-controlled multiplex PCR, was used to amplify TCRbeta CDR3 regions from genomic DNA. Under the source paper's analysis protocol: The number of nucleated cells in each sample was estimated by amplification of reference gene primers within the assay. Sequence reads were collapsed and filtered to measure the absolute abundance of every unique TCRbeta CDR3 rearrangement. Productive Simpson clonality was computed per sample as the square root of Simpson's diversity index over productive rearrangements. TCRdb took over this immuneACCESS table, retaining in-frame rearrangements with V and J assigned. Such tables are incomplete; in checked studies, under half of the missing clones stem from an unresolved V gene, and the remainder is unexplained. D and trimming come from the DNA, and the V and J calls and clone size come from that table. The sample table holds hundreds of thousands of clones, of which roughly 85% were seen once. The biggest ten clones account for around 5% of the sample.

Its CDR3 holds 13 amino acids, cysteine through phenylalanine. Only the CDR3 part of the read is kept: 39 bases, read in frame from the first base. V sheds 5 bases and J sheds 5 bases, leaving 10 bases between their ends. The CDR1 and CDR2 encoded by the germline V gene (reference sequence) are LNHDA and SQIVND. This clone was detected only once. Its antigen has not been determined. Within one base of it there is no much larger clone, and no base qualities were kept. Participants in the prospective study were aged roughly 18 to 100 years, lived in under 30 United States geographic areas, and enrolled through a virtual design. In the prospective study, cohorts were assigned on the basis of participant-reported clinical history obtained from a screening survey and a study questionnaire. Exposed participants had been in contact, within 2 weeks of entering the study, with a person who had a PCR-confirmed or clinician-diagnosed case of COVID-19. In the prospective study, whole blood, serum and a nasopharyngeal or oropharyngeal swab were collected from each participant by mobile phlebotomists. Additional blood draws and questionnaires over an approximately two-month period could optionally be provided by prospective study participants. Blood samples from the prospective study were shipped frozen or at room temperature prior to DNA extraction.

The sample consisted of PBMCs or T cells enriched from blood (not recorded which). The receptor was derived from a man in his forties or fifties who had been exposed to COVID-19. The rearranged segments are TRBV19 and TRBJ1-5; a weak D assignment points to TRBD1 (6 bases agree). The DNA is TGTGCCAGTAGTCCGGACAGATATCAGCCCCAGCATTTT. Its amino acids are CASSPDRYQPQHF.